The 13 T cell receptor beta chains below were found in one sample sequenced in a study of OX40 agonist ivuxolimab in advanced cancers. The table came from immunoSEQ multiplex PCR; TCRdb's copy has only in-frame clones and leaves some out. Seen here are around 17,000 clones, approximately 83% observed once, and the top ten hold 25% to 35%. The material was CD4+ or CD8+ T cells sorted from blood, obtained in a trial of the OX40 agonist ivuxolimab. The receptor source for this set is an adult with an advanced solid tumor such as melanoma, head and neck, liver or kidney cancer.

This chain links TRBV19 with TRBJ1-1; 7 nucleotides line up with TRBD1. The germline gives CDR1 LNHDA, CDR2 SQIVND (reference sequence). The CDR3 consists of 15 residues. V lost 1 base to trimming and J lost 3 bases; unmatched junction nucleotides: 5. CDR3 DNA sequence: TGTGCCAGTAGTATAGCGGAGGGGGCGGACACTGAAGCTTTCTTT. This translates into CASSIAEGADTEAFF.

A single count supports this clone. This chain uses TRBV28 with TRBJ1-2, with 8 bases aligning to TRBD1. The CDR3 spans 12 residues. The junction had 6 bases not matched to a gene; V was cut back by 11 bases and J by 4 bases. Looked up from germline, CDR1 is MDHEN and CDR2 is SYDVKM. CDR3 region: CAHRGGFYGYTF. The CDR3 nucleotides read TGTGCCCACAGGGGGGGGTTCTATGGCTACACCTTC.

CDR3 DNA: TGTGCCAGCAGTGTCCCAGCGGAGTTCTACAATGAGCAGTTCTTC. It is translated as CASSVPAEFYNEQFF. This chain links TRBV2 with TRBJ2-1; D is possibly TRBD2 (5 bases). CDR3 length equals 15 residues. Between the trimmed V and J ends, which lost 4 bases and 3 bases, there was a span of 13 bases. Germline values: CDR1 SNHLY, CDR2 FYNNEI.

This sequence joins TRBV2 and TRBJ2-1; D is perhaps TRBD2 (5 bases). This CDR3 has 18 residues. CDR1 and CDR2 from the germline V gene are SNHLY and FYNNEI. The V and J ends lost 6 bases and 7 bases respectively, with 28 bases between them. CDR3 in DNA: TGTGCCAGCAGAGCAACCCTGACCGCGAGGGCAGGCATGAATGAGCAGTTCTTC. This sequence encodes CASRATLTARAGMNEQFF.

The chain uses TRBV2 and TRBJ2-1; TRBD1 might be the D (6 bases). The CDR3 spans 14 residues. In germline, CDR1 is SNHLY, CDR2 FYNNEI. Deletions cut 10 bases from V and 2 bases from J, with 15 bases between. The CDR3, as DNA: TGTGCCAAACAGGGTCCTAGCCCCTACAATGAGCAGTTCTTC. Translation gives CAKQGPSPYNEQFF. Filled out from reference TRBV2 and TRBJ2-1, the complete variable domain reads EPEVTQTPSHQVTQMGQEVILRCVPISNHLYFYWYRQILGQKVEFLVSFYNNEISEKSEIFDDQFSVERPDGSNFTLKIRSTKLEDSAMYFCAKQGPSPYNEQFFGPGTRLTVL.

The chain has TRBV9 and TRBJ2-2; TRBD2 matches 10 bases. In germline, CDR1 is SGDLS, CDR2 YYNGEE. CDR3 size: 16 residues. J lost 3 bases, V lost 4 bases, and 6 bases had no gene match. The CDR3 DNA is TGTGCCAGCAGCTCGCTAGCGGGAGCGGACACCGGGGAGCTGTTTTTT. This encodes CASSSLAGADTGELFF.

CDR3 bases: TGTGCCACCGGGACAGGGGGCTCGGACGAGCAGTACTTC. It encodes CATGTGGSDEQYF. This sequence joins TRBV10-3 and TRBJ2-7; 12 nucleotides line up with TRBD1. Trimming took 10 bases from V and 5 from J; bases not matched to a gene: 6. The CDR3 runs 13 residues. The germline V gene has CDR1 ENHRY and CDR2 SYGVKD.

The J gene is TRBJ2-7, the V gene TRBV5-6; 8 bases map to TRBD1. Trimming removed 4 bases from V and 4 bases from J; junction bases left unmatched: 7. The CDR3 length is 14 residues. Germline V gene data show CDR1 as SGHDT and CDR2 as YYEEEE. The chain's CDR3 is CASSLGQGWYEQYF. CDR3 DNA: TGTGCCAGCAGCCTAGGACAGGGTTGGTACGAGCAGTACTTC.

The chain links TRBV13 to TRBJ1-2; TRBD1 agrees at 9 bases. V trimming: 5 bases; J trimming: 1 base; junction bases outside the gene matches: 11. Germline V gene sequence: CDR1 PRHDT, CDR2 FYEKMQ (reference sequence). The CDR3 is 17 residues long. The CDR3 here is CASSTGQGGAFNYGYTF. In nucleotides, the CDR3 is TGTGCCAGCAGCACGGGACAGGGAGGCGCTTTTAACTATGGCTACACCTTC.

The gene calls are TRBV4-1 and TRBJ2-1, with D maybe TRBD1 (5 bases). V was cut by 6 bases and J by 0 bases, with 12 bases left in between. CDR3 length: 15 residues. Germline values: CDR1 MGHRA, CDR2 YSYEKL. CDR3: CASRHDSLSYNEQFF. In nucleotides, the CDR3 is TGCGCCAGCAGGCACGACAGCCTCTCCTACAATGAGCAGTTCTTC.

V usage is TRBV10-3 and J usage is TRBJ1-1; D unresolved. The germline CDR1 and CDR2 sequences are ENHRY and SYGVKD. The CDR3 has 17 amino acids. The V end lost 3 bases, the J end lost 6 bases, and 23 bases lay between the germline ends. Written as DNA, the CDR3 is TGTGCCATCAGTGACACGCCTTGGCAACATGAAGGGCCTGAAGCTTTCTTT. It codes for CAISDTPWQHEGPEAFF.

The chain joins TRBV28 to TRBJ2-1; 10 bases are a match to TRBD2. Germline-derived CDR1 and CDR2 are MDHEN and SYDVKM. The CDR3 loop spans 17 amino acids. J gave up 5 bases and V 5 bases, and 12 bases lay outside the gene matches. CDR3 loop: CASSHFALAGTNNEQFF. CDR3 sequence (DNA): TGTGCCAGCAGTCACTTTGCACTAGCGGGAACCAACAATGAGCAGTTCTTC.

The chain combines TRBV11-2 with TRBJ2-2; possibly TRBD1 for D (6 bases). The V end was cut by 2 bases, the J end by 0 bases, with 13 bases between. The CDR3 loop spans 17 amino acids. Germline lookup yields CDR1 SGHAT and CDR2 FQNNGV. The CDR3 here is CASSLNGGGANTGELFF. The CDR3 nucleotides read TGTGCCAGCAGCTTAAATGGTGGGGGCGCGAACACCGGGGAGCTGTTTTTT. Using reference TRBV11-2 and TRBJ2-2 for the parts outside the CDR3, the full variable domain is EAGVAQSPRYKIIEKRQSVAFWCNPISGHATLYWYQQILGQGPKLLIQFQNNGVVDDSQLPKDRFSAERLKGVDSTLKIQPAKLEDSAVYLCASSLNGGGANTGELFFGEGSRLTVL.